The 27 T cell receptor beta chains presented below share a single source sample, sequenced in a study of OX40 agonist ivuxolimab in advanced cancers. Using immunoSEQ multiplex PCR, the repertoire was profiled, and TCRdb retains in-frame clones only, with some absent. The sample shows some 100,000 clones, 84% of them seen only once. Material: CD4+ or CD8+ T cells sorted from blood, obtained in a trial of the OX40 agonist ivuxolimab. The origin of the receptors is an adult with an advanced solid tumor such as melanoma, head and neck, liver or kidney cancer.

This clone occurred once. V and J are TRBV11-1 and TRBJ2-5; 9 bases map to TRBD1. J lost 2 bases, V lost 2 bases, and 6 bases had no gene match. Germline V gene lookup returns CDR1 SGHAT and CDR2 FQDESV (reference sequence). The CDR3 is made up of 16 amino acids. The CDR3 bases are TGTGCCAGCAGCTTACCGGGGACAGGGTATCAAGAGACCCAGTACTTC. It translates to CASSLPGTGYQETQYF.

The rearrangement joins TRBV7-9 to TRBJ1-2; D might be TRBD1 (6 bases). Trimming cost V 2 bases and J 6 bases, with 16 bases left between them. The V gene's germline CDR1 is SEHNR and CDR2 FQNEAQ (reference sequence). This CDR3 comprises 15 residues. This chain's CDR3 is CASSLQGPRGDGYTF. The CDR3 DNA is TGTGCCAGCAGCTTACAGGGGCCCCGGGGAGATGGCTACACCTTC.

This clone was seen only a few times. V gene TRBV10-2 combines with J gene TRBJ1-4; unclear D gene. V lost 2 bases, J lost 15 bases, and 19 bases lay in between. Germline CDR1 WSHSY, CDR2 SAAADI. There are 14 residues in the CDR3. For the CDR3, the DNA is TGCGCCAGCAGTGAGCCAGCGGAGGACCAGAGGGTGTTTTTT. This encodes CASSEPAEDQRVFF.

V gene TRBV2 combines with J gene TRBJ2-3; 9 nucleotides line up with TRBD2. Trimming at V came to 9 bases and at J to 1 base, leaving 5 bases not matched to a gene. CDR3 length: 14 amino acids. Germline lookup yields CDR1 SNHLY and CDR2 FYNNEI. The CDR3 region is CASQLAGGTDTQYF. The CDR3 coding sequence is TGTGCCAGTCAATTAGCGGGGGGCACAGATACGCAGTATTTT.

The genes are TRBV23-1 and TRBJ1-3; D may be TRBD1 (6 bases). TRBV23-1 is filed as an ORF, its function uncertain. The CDR3 runs to 17 residues. The ends were cut back, 2 bases at V and 0 bases at J, with 14 bases in the middle. CDR3 sequence (DNA): TGCGCCAGCAGTCAAAACAGGGAAACTATCTCTGGAAACACCATATATTTT. Amino acids: CASSQNRETISGNTIYF.

Remarks on this clone: Different DNA sequences within this sample yield the same CDR3. The CDR3: CASSRTGPRIAEAFF. The CDR3 DNA follows: TGTGCCAGCAGCCGCACCGGGCCCCGTATTGCTGAAGCTTTCTTT. This sequence joins TRBV4-2 and TRBJ1-1, with D uncertain. Trimming removed 4 bases at V and 6 bases at J, with 18 bases between. The CDR3 is 15 residues long. The germline V gene encodes CDR1 LGHNA and CDR2 YNFKEQ.

This chain links TRBV10-1 with TRBJ2-3, with 8 positions matching TRBD1. This CDR3 is built from 16 residues. Per the germline V gene, CDR1 is WNHNN and CDR2 is SYGVQD (reference sequence). V lost 0 bases and J lost 2; bases outside the gene matches: 4. The CDR3 loop reads CASSESRTGTTDTQYF. The CDR3 bases are TGCGCCAGCAGTGAGTCCCGGACAGGGACCACAGATACGCAGTATTTT.

This clone turned up a few times. This sequence joins TRBV28 and TRBJ2-2, with TRBD2 identical over 9 bases. After removal of 6 bases from V and 4 bases from J, the junction contained 6 bases not matched to a gene. This CDR3 contains 15 residues. The germline V gene encodes CDR1 MDHEN and CDR2 SYDVKM. The CDR3 nucleotides are TGTGCCAGCAGCCGATCTAGCGGGGCCACCGGGGAGCTGTTTTTT. It yields the protein CASSRSSGATGELFF.

This clone appeared a single time. The V and J genes are TRBV7-8 and TRBJ2-6; possible D gene TRBD1, 6 bases. CDR3 size: 16 residues. Germline lookup yields CDR1 SGHVS and CDR2 FQNEAQ. Trimming shortened V by 1 base and J by 0 bases, and 7 bases separated the two germline ends. The CDR3, as DNA: TGTGCCAGCAGCTTAGGGGGGCACTCTGGGGCCAACGTCCTGACTTTC. The encoded protein is CASSLGGHSGANVLTF. The variable domain in full, completed from reference TRBV7-8 and TRBJ2-6, reads GAGVSQSPRYKVAKRGQDVALRCDPISGHVSLFWYQQALGQGPEFLTYFQNEAQLDKSGLPSDRFFAERPEGSVSTLKIQRTQQEDSAVYLCASSLGGHSGANVLTFGAGSRLTVL.

CDR3 sequence reads: CASSDYRKLGTSYEQYF. CDR3 DNA: TGTGCCAGCAGTGATTACCGAAAACTGGGAACCTCCTACGAGCAGTACTTC. The chain links TRBV6-1 to TRBJ2-7; D gene uncertain. Germline V gene lookup returns CDR1 MNHNS and CDR2 SASEGT. Between the trimmed V and J ends, which lost 3 bases and 0 bases, there was a span of 18 bases. The CDR3 length is 17 residues.

This clone occurred a few times. CDR3: CASSGRVGWVTYEQYV. The CDR3 DNA follows: TGTGCCAGCAGCGGACGCGTCGGTTGGGTGACCTACGAGCAGTACGTC. The chain recombines TRBV9 with TRBJ2-7, with no clear D. The ends were cut back, 3 bases at V and 2 bases at J, with 18 bases in the middle. The CDR3 contains 16 residues. CDR1 and CDR2 (germline): SGDLS, YYNGEE.

The V gene is TRBV28, the J gene TRBJ2-4, with D perhaps TRBD1 (6 bases). The germline V gene has CDR1 MDHEN and CDR2 SYDVKM. The ends were cut back, 6 bases at V and 6 bases at J, with 12 bases in the middle. The CDR3 has 13 residues. The CDR3 here is CASSPQGPNIQYF. DNA of the CDR3: TGTGCCAGCAGCCCGCAGGGGCCAAACATTCAGTACTTC. Looking up the rest from reference TRBV28 and TRBJ2-4 gives the full variable domain: DVKVTQSSRYLVKRTGEKVFLECVQDMDHENMFWYRQDPGLGLRLIYFSYDVKMKEKGDIPEGYSVSREKKERFSLILESASTNQTSMYLCASSPQGPNIQYFGAGTRLSVL.

V and J are TRBV11-1 and TRBJ2-7, with a weak D call TRBD1 (5 bases). Trimming cost V 4 bases and J 9 bases, with 16 bases left between them. CDR3 length: 13 residues. Germline V gives CDR1 SGHAT, CDR2 FQDESV (reference sequence). The CDR3 DNA sequence: TGTGCCAGCAGCTCCAGGTGGCAGGGCGGGCAGTACTTC. It translates to CASSSRWQGGQYF.

This clone was seen a few times. This chain uses TRBV6-6 with TRBJ1-6; D possibly corresponds to TRBD1 (5 bases). CDR3 length: 14 residues. V dropped 2 bases and J dropped 10 bases, with 12 bases sitting between them. Germline V gene sequence: CDR1 MNHNY, CDR2 SVGAGI (reference sequence). CDR3 nucleotides: TGTGCCAGCAGTTACGAGCAGGGTGGGTCACCCCTCCACTTT. As protein: CASSYEQGGSPLHF.

The CDR3 DNA follows: TGTGCCAGCAGCTACGACGGGTGGGGGGAGCAGTACGTC. Its translation is CASSYDGWGEQYV. This chain joins TRBV7-2 and TRBJ2-7, with D perhaps matching TRBD1 or TRBD2 (5 bases each). The CDR3 loop spans 13 amino acids. V was cut by 4 bases and J by 7 bases, with 14 bases left in between. Germline values: CDR1 SGHTA, CDR2 FQGNSA.

The chain recombines TRBV7-9 with TRBJ2-2; D uncertain. The germline CDR1 and CDR2 sequences are SEHNR and FQNEAQ (reference sequence). The CDR3 is 12 residues long. The germline V and J ends were trimmed by 7 bases and 9 bases, with 12 bases remaining between them. CDR3 bases: TGTGCCAGCAATCTTGAAAGCAGGGAGCTGTTTTTT. Protein product: CASNLESRELFF.

This clone came up once. The chain couples TRBV9 to TRBJ2-5, with a weak D call TRBD1 (6 bases). Germline assignment: CDR1 SGDLS and CDR2 YYNGEE. This CDR3 spans 16 amino acids. The germline V and J ends were trimmed by 5 bases and 2 bases, with 19 bases remaining between them. The CDR3 loop reads CASSASIQGPQETQYF. The CDR3 DNA is TGTGCCAGCAGTGCTTCTATACAGGGTCCTCAAGAGACCCAGTACTTC.

This sequence joins TRBV6-1 and TRBJ1-2; D unresolved. The CDR3 extends over 13 amino acids. Deletions cut 5 bases from V and 4 bases from J, with 11 bases between. The germline CDR1 and CDR2 sequences are MNHNS and SASEGT. The CDR3 sequence: CASSPREFYGYTF. The CDR3 DNA follows: TGTGCCAGCAGTCCCCGGGAATTCTATGGCTACACCTTC.

The gene calls are TRBV7-6 and TRBJ1-3; a weak D match, TRBD1 (5 bases). CDR1 is SGHVS and CDR2 is FNYEAQ in the germline V gene. The CDR3 contains 14 residues. V lost 5 bases and J lost 2, with 10 bases in between. The chain's CDR3 is CASSPSGTGNTIYF. In DNA, the CDR3 is TGTGCCAGCAGCCCTTCAGGGACTGGAAACACCATATATTTT.

This chain joins TRBV7-2 and TRBJ2-1, with TRBD2 as a possible D gene (6 bases). The V gene lost 4 bases and the J gene lost 5 bases, with 15 bases spanning the gap. The CDR3 has 15 residues. Germline V gene lookup returns CDR1 SGHTA and CDR2 FQGNSA. CDR3: CASSSRDWIHNEQFF. CDR3 bases: TGTGCCAGCAGCTCGAGGGACTGGATACACAATGAGCAGTTCTTC.

This clone was counted a few times. The chain carries TRBV4-2 and TRBJ1-4; 9 nucleotides align to TRBD1. Germline CDR1 LGHNA, CDR2 YNFKEQ. V shed 3 bases and J 7 bases; nucleotides not matched to a gene: 9. This CDR3 is built from 16 residues. CDR3 nucleotides: TGTGCCAGCAGCCAGCAGGGGGGACAGGGCAGTGAAAAACTGTTTTTT. Its translation is CASSQQGGQGSEKLFF.

The chain links TRBV7-2 to TRBJ1-5; D is unresolved. Per germline, CDR1 SGHTA and CDR2 FQGNSA. CDR3 size: 14 residues. Trimming shortened V by 3 bases and J by 2 bases, and 8 bases separated the two germline ends. The CDR3 sequence is CASSFFGGNQPQHF. CDR3 nucleotides: TGTGCCAGCAGCTTTTTTGGGGGCAATCAGCCCCAGCATTTT.

Only a few counts were recorded for this clone. The chain is built from TRBV19 and TRBJ1-2; no clear D gene. The CDR3 runs 15 residues. With 3 bases removed from V and 2 bases from J, the gap between germline ends came to 13 bases. Per germline, CDR1 LNHDA and CDR2 SQIVND (reference sequence). The CDR3 loop reads CASSIGGNSNYGYTF. CDR3 nucleotide sequence: TGTGCCAGTAGTATCGGTGGGAACTCGAACTATGGCTACACCTTC.

The chain employs TRBV7-3 and TRBJ2-1; D possibly corresponds to TRBD2 (5 bases). Trimming shortened V by 4 bases and J by 4 bases, and 11 bases separated the two germline ends. This CDR3 contains 14 residues. CDR1 and CDR2 from the germline V gene are SGHTA and FQGTGA. CDR3: CASSYVGLYNEQFF. The CDR3 nucleotides are TGTGCCAGCAGCTATGTAGGACTTTACAATGAGCAGTTCTTC.

The rearrangement joins TRBV28 to TRBJ1-2; no clear D. V lost 7 bases, J lost 3 bases, and 15 bases lay in between. From germline, CDR1 is MDHEN and CDR2 SYDVKM. The CDR3 loop spans 14 amino acids. CDR3 DNA: TGTGCCAGCAATGAGGGAGGGCAGTACTATGGCTACACCTTC. Translated, it gives CASNEGGQYYGYTF.

The J gene is TRBJ2-7, the V gene TRBV29-1, with a weak D call TRBD1 (6 bases). Germline V gives CDR1 SQVTM, CDR2 ANQGSEA. The CDR3 is 13 amino acids. V dropped 7 bases and J dropped 2 bases, with 15 bases sitting between them. The CDR3 nucleotides are TGCAGCGCCAAGGACAGACCAACCTACGAGCAGTACTTC. This sequence encodes CSAKDRPTYEQYF.

CDR3 protein: CASSLGPRASTDTQYF. The CDR3 DNA reads as TGTGCCAGCAGCCTAGGCCCCAGAGCTAGCACAGATACGCAGTATTTT. The rearrangement joins TRBV7-9 to TRBJ2-3; unclear D gene. V dropped 5 bases and J dropped 0 bases, with 15 bases sitting between them. This CDR3 is 16 amino acids long. Germline CDR1 and CDR2: SEHNR and FQNEAQ (reference sequence).